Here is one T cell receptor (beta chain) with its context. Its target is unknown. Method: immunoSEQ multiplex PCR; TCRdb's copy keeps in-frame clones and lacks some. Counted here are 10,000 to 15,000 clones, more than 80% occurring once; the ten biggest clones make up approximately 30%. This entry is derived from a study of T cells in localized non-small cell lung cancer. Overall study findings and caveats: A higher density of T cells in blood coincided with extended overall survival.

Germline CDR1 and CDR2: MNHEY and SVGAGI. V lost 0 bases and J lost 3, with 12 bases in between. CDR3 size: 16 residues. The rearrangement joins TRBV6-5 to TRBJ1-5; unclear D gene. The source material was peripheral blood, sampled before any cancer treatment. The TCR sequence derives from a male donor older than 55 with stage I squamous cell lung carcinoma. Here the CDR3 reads CASSYSGWNLNQPQHF. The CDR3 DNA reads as TGTGCCAGCAGTTACTCGGGCTGGAATCTCAATCAGCCCCAGCATTTT.